The present T cell receptor (beta chain) was sequenced within a study of shared clonotypes between healthy human individuals. Investigators divided CD4+ cells into CD45RA+ naive and CD45RA-negative memory subsets. It was 200 to 250 ng DNA, around 32,000 T cell genomes, that sorted-subset replicate PCRs used. The protocol was immunoSEQ multiplex PCR, while the TCRdb copy is restricted to in-frame clones and leaves out a portion. This table holds 2,500,000 or so clones, around 92% found once. As concerns this clone: Its antigen is not known.

The study's findings and limits: Limited genetic and exposure-history diversity came from having few donors. Clonotype sharing across donors was expected to vary with sequencing depth.

The sequenced material came from naive CD4+ T cells from PBMCs. This sample's subset: CD45RA+ positively selected. This TCR derives from a man aged 18 to 30 in good health. Some clones in this sample may be carry-over from other donors' samples.

The CDR3, as DNA: TGTGCCAGCAGCCGAACGGGACACCTTTTCTCTGGAAACACCATATATTTT. Protein product: CASSRTGHLFSGNTIYF. The rearrangement links TRBV6-4 to TRBJ1-3; a weak D match, TRBD1 (6 bases). Germline V lookup: CDR1 MRHNA, CDR2 SNTAGT. Trimming removed 6 bases from V and 0 bases from J, with 18 bases in between. The CDR3 has 17 amino acids.